This record concerns one T cell receptor beta chain sequence. Its target is not known. This record belongs to a study of cytomegalovirus exposure and HLA in healthy donors. Study-level findings and limits: Sequences of the TCR beta chain were said to predict the HLA-A and HLA-B alleles of most subjects accurately. When analyzed later, the rates of TCR association showed variation by HLA locus, with DRB1 the most and HLA-C the fewest.

Per the germline V gene, CDR1 is ENHRY and CDR2 is SYGVKD. This CDR3 is built from 13 residues. V lost 5 bases to trimming and J lost 3 bases, with 11 bases between them. With 60 Vbeta and 13 Jbeta primers, the PCR was carried out. TCRdb's table, derived via immunoSEQ multiplex PCR, lists solely in-frame clones and lacks some. The sample includes approximately 99,000 clones, about 79% of them seen just once. The J gene is TRBJ2-7, the V gene TRBV10-3; unclear D gene. The clonotype was recovered from a male donor in good health and CMV-seropositive. The sequencing sample was made of PBMCs. CDR3 region: CAISYAENYEQYF. For the CDR3, the DNA is TGTGCCATCAGTTATGCGGAAAACTACGAGCAGTACTTC.